The 6 T cell receptor beta chains below were found in one sample sequenced in a study of regulatory T cells in long-lasting Graves disease. Combining iRepertoire HTBI primers with Arm-PCR of CDR3 regions, the authors built TCR beta libraries. In TCRdb, the multiplex PCR reads were re-called with MiXCR into one record per CDR3 protein. The sample has 400,000 to 500,000 distinct CDR3 sequences, roughly 15% seen once; the top ten hold 20% to 25%. Time point denoted: newly diagnosed GD, antithyroid drugs for less than 3 months. PBMCs provided the RNA from which the TCR library was made. The data were also submitted as part of a second study, on T cells in Graves' hyperthyroidism and ophthalmopathy.

Here the sequenced sample was peripheral blood mononuclear cells (PBMCs), taken at new diagnosis, from a patient treated with antithyroid drugs. The source of these receptors is a young woman with Graves disease.

This clonotype was observed at least ten times. The V call is TRBV5-1, the J call TRBJ2-7; TRBD2 is a possible D gene (7 bases). The V and J ends lost 6 bases and 2 bases respectively, with 18 bases between them. Germline CDR1 and CDR2: SGHRS and YFSETQ. The CDR3 is made up of 15 amino acids. CDR3 bases: TGCGCCAGCAACCCGGGGGGCTCTCCCGCCTACGAGCAGTACTTC. Protein sequence: CASNPGGSPAYEQYF. The complete variable domain, with remaining parts taken from reference TRBV5-1 and TRBJ2-7, reads KAGVTQTPRYLIKTRGQQVTLSCSPISGHRSVSWYQQTPGQGLQFLFEYFSETQRNKGNFPGRFSGRQFSNSRSEMNVSTLELGDSALYLCASNPGGSPAYEQYFGPGTRLTVT.

This clonotype was picked up many times. One junction end disagrees with the germline gene, perhaps due to a read error. The chain couples TRBV30 to TRBJ1-1; 10 bases are shared with TRBD1. Germline CDR1 reads GTSNPN; CDR2 reads SVGIG (reference sequence). The CDR3 is 12 residues long. The CDR3 DNA follows: TGTGCCTGGGACAGGGGGCAAAGTGAAGCTCTCTTT. It translates to CAWDRGQSEALF.

This clonotype showed up many times. The genes are TRBV28 and TRBJ2-1; the match to TRBD2 covers 11 bases. Trimming took 10 bases from V and 9 from J; bases not matched to a gene: 5. The CDR3 consists of 12 residues. Germline V gene data show CDR1 as MDHEN and CDR2 as SYDVKM. In DNA, the CDR3 is TGTGCCATCTCGACTAGCGGGATTGAGCAGTTCTTC. Protein: CAISTSGIEQFF.

This clonotype has ten or more counts. The chain carries TRBV14 and TRBJ2-6; no definite D call. Trimming shortened V by 1 base and J by 2 bases, and 0 bases separated the two germline ends. Germline assignment: CDR1 SGHDN and CDR2 FVKESK. The CDR3 has 13 residues. CDR3 loop: CASSQAGANVLTF. The CDR3 region has the DNA TGTGCCAGCAGCCAAGCTGGGGCCAACGTCCTGACTTTC.

There are many counts of this clonotype. This chain links TRBV5-1 with TRBJ2-3; D is perhaps TRBD2 (5 bases). CDR3 length: 14 residues. V was clipped by 0 bases and J by 6 bases, with 11 bases between them. The V gene's germline CDR1 is SGHRS and CDR2 YFSETQ. As DNA, the CDR3 is TGCGCCAGCAGCTTGGCCCGGGGAAGGGATACGCAGTATTTT. As protein: CASSLARGRDTQYF. The variable domain in full, completed from reference TRBV5-1 and TRBJ2-3, reads KAGVTQTPRYLIKTRGQQVTLSCSPISGHRSVSWYQQTPGQGLQFLFEYFSETQRNKGNFPGRFSGRQFSNSRSEMNVSTLELGDSALYLCASSLARGRDTQYFGPGTRLTVL.

As for this clonotype: The CDR3 end shows no conserved phenylalanine or tryptophan, and so a read error is likely. The V gene is TRBV5-1, the J gene TRBJ1-1; D unresolved. The V end lost 0 bases, the J end lost 9 bases, and 9 bases lay between the germline ends. From germline, CDR1 is SGHRS and CDR2 YFSETQ. The CDR3 loop spans 12 amino acids. The CDR3 protein is CASSLEGGKAFL. In DNA form, the CDR3 reads TGCGCCAGCAGCTTGGAGGGCGGAAAAGCTTTCCTT.